One sample yielded the 4 T cell receptor beta chains listed below, sequenced in a study of blood T cell repertoires in COVID-19 (dated by TCRdb to 2018 to 2021). The method behind the library was the immunoSEQ multiplex PCR assay. TCRdb provides this immuneACCESS table in a form limited to in-frame rearrangements. Some clones are lacking; in checked studies, under half of them reflect an unresolved V gene, and why the rest are absent is not known. Here the sample has about 270,000 clones; just under 90% occur a single time. The ten most abundant clones make up roughly 4% of the sample. Source material: PBMCs or T cells enriched from blood (not recorded which). Receptors originate from a woman under 40 with acute COVID-19.

The V call is TRBV3-1 (or the pseudogene TRBV3-2), the J call TRBJ2-7; D not resolved. Germline V CDR1 and CDR2: LGHDT, YNNKEL (reference sequence). The CDR3 contains 12 residues. V was clipped by 3 bases and J by 7 bases, with 10 bases between them. DNA for the CDR3: TGTGCCAGCAGCCAGTCCGAGGCGGAGCAGTACTTC. This translates into CASSQSEAEQYF.

The chain joins TRBV19 to TRBJ2-1; 9 nucleotides match TRBD2. The CDR3 length is 15 residues. Losses at the gene ends were 3 bases for V and 7 bases for J; bases not matched to a gene: 7. Germline V gene sequence: CDR1 LNHDA, CDR2 SQIVND (reference sequence). Here the CDR3 DNA reads TGTGCCAGTAGTATTGCGGGAGCGGGAGGAAATGAGCAGTTCTTC. Translating it yields CASSIAGAGGNEQFF. Complete variable domain (other parts from reference TRBV19 and TRBJ2-1): DGGITQSPKYLFRKEGQNVTLSCEQNLNHDAMYWYRQDPGQGLRLIYYSQIVNDFQKGDIAEGYSVSREKKESFPLTVTSAQKNPTAFYLCASSIAGAGGNEQFFGPGTRLTVL.

The chain combines TRBV18 with TRBJ2-2, with D perhaps matching TRBD1 (6 bases). This CDR3 comprises 16 residues. V shed 0 bases and J shed 7 bases, with 15 bases lying between them. Looked up from germline, CDR1 is KGHSH and CDR2 is LQKENI. DNA for the CDR3: TGTGCCAGCTCACCACCAGGTACAGGGACAATCGGGGAGCTGTTTTTT. Translated: CASSPPGTGTIGELFF.

The chain is built from TRBV3-1 (or the pseudogene TRBV3-2) and TRBJ1-1; 9 nucleotides match TRBD1. The V gene end was trimmed by 5 bases and the J gene end by 1 base; junction bases not matched to a gene: 5. Per germline, CDR1 LGHDT and CDR2 YNNKEL (reference sequence). This CDR3 contains 15 residues. The CDR3 nucleotides are TGTGCCAGCAGCTTGGGACAGGGAACGAACACTGAAGCTTTCTTT. Protein sequence: CASSLGQGTNTEAFF.